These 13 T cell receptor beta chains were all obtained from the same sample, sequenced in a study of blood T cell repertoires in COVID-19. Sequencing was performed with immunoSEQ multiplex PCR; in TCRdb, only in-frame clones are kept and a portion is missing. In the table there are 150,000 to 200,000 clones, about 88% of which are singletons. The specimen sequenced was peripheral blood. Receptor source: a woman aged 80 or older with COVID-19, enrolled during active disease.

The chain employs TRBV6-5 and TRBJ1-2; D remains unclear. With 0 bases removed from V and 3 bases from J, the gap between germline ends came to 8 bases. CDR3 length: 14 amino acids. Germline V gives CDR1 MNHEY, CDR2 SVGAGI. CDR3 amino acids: CASSYSGRYYGYTF. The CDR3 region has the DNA TGTGCCAGCAGTTACTCGGGCCGGTACTATGGCTACACCTTC.

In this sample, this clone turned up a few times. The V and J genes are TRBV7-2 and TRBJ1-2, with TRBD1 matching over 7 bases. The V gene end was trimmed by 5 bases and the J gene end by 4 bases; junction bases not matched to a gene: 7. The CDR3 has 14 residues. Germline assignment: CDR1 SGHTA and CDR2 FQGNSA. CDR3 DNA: TGTGCCAGCAGCCCGGGACAGTCTGTCTATGGCTACACCTTC. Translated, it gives CASSPGQSVYGYTF.

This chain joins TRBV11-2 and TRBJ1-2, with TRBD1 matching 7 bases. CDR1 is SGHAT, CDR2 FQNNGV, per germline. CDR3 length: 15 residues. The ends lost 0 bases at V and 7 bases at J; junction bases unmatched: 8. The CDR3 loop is CASSLDLTGAGGYTF. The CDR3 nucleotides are TGTGCCAGCAGCTTAGATCTAACAGGGGCTGGTGGCTACACCTTC.

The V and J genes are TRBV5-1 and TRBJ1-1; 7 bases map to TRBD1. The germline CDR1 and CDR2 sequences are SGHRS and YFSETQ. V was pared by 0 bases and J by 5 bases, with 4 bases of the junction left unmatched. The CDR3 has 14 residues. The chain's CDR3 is CASSLETGWTEAFF. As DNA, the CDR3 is TGCGCCAGCAGCTTGGAGACAGGGTGGACTGAAGCTTTCTTT.

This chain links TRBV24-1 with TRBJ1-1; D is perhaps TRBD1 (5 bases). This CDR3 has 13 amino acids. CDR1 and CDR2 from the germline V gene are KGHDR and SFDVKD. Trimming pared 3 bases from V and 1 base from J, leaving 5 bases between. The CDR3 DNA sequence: TGTGCCACCAGTGATGACAGGAACACTGAAGCTTTCTTT. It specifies CATSDDRNTEAFF.

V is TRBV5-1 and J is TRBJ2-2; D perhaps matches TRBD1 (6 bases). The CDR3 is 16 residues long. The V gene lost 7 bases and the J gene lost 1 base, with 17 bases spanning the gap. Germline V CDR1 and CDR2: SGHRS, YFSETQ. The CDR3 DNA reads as TGCGCCAGCGAGGAACAGGGTGGAGGGAACACCGGGGAGCTGTTTTTT. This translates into CASEEQGGGNTGELFF.

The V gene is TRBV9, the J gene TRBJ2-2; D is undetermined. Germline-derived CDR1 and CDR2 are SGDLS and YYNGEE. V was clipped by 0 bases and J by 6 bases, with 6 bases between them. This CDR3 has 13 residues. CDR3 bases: TGTGCCAGCAGCGTAGGTAGCCCCGGGGAGCTGTTTTTT. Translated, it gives CASSVGSPGELFF.

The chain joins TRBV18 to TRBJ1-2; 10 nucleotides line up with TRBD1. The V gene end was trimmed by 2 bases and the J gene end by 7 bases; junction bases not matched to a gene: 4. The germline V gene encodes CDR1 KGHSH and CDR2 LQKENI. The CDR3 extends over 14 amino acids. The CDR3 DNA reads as TGTGCCAGCTCACCAGGGACAGGGGACCTTGGCTACACCTTC. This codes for CASSPGTGDLGYTF.

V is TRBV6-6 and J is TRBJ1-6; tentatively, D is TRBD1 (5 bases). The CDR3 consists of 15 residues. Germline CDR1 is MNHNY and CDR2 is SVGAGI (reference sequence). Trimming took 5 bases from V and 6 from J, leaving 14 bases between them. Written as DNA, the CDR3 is TGTGCCAGCAGTCCGGGGGGACGGAGTAATTCACCCCTCCACTTT. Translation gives CASSPGGRSNSPLHF.

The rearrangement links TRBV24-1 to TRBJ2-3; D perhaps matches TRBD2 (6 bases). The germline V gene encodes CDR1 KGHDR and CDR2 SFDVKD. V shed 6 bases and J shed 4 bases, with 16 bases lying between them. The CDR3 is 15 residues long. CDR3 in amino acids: CATSPGTWGADTQYF. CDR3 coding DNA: TGTGCCACCAGTCCCGGGACCTGGGGGGCAGATACGCAGTATTTT.

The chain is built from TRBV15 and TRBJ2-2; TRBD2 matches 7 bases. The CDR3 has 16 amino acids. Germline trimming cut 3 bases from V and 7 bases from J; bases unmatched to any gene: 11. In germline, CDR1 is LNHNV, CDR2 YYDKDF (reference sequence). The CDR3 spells CATSRASGWEGGELFF. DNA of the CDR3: TGTGCCACCAGCAGGGCCTCTGGATGGGAGGGCGGGGAGCTGTTTTTT.

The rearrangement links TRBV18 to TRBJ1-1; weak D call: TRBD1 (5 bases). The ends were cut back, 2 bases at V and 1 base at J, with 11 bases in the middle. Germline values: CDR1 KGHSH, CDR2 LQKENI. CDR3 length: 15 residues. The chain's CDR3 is CASSPNWGQNTEAFF. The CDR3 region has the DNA TGTGCCAGCTCACCAAATTGGGGCCAGAACACTGAAGCTTTCTTT.

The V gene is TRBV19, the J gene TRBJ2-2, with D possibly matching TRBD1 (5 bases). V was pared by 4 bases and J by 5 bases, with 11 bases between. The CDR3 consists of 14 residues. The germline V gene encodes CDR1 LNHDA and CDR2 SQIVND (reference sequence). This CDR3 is CASSSQGFTGELFF. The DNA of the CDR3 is TGTGCCAGTAGTAGTCAGGGTTTTACCGGGGAGCTGTTTTTT.